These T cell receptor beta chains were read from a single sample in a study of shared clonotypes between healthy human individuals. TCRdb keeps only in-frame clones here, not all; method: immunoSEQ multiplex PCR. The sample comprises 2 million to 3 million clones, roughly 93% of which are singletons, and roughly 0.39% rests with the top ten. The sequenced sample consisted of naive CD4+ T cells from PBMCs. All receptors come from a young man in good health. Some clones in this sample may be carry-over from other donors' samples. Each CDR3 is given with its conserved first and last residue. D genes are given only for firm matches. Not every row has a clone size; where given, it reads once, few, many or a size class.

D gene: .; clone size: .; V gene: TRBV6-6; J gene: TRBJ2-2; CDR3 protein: CASSYGGSGTGELFF; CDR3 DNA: TGTGCCAGCAGTTACGGGGGATCGGGCACCGGGGAGCTGTTTTTT
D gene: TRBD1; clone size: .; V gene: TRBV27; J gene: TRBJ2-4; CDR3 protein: CASSSRDSLNIQYF; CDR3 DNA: TGTGCCAGCAGTTCCCGGGACAGTCTAAACATTCAGTACTTC
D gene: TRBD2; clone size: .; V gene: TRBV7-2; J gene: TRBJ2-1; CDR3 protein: CASSLGGTSGSSYNEQFF; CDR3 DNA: TGTGCCAGCAGCTTGGGGGGTACTAGCGGGAGTTCCTACAATGAGCAGTTCTTC
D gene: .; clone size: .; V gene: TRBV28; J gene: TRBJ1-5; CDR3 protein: CASSLPQGTHQPQHF; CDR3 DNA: TGTGCCAGCAGTTTACCCCAAGGGACCCATCAGCCCCAGCATTTT
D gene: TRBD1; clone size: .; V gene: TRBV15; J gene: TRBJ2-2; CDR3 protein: CATSRDRGARELFF; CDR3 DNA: TGTGCCACCAGCAGGGACAGGGGGGCCAGGGAGCTGTTTTTT
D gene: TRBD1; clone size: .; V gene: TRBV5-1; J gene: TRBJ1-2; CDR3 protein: CASSSVTGQGFAGYTF; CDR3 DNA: TGCGCCAGCAGCTCTGTGACGGGACAGGGGTTTGCTGGCTACACCTTC
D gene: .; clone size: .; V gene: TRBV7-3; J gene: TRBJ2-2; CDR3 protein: CASSLQAGKNTGELFF; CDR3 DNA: TGTGCCAGCAGCTTACAGGCAGGGAAGAACACCGGGGAGCTGTTTTTT
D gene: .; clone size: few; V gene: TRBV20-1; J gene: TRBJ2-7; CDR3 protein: CSARDQAAQYF; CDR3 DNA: TGCAGTGCTAGAGATCAGGCGGCCCAGTACTTC
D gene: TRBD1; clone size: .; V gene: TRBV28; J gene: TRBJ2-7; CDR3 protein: CASAGTGRYEQYF; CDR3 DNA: TGTGCCAGCGCCGGGACAGGTAGATACGAGCAGTACTTC
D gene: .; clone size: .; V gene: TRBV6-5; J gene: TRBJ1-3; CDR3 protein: CASKSSGNTIYF; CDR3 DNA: TGTGCCAGCAAATCATCTGGAAACACCATATATTTT
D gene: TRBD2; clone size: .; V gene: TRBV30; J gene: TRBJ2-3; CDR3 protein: CAWKATSGLARGGTDTQYF; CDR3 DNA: TGTGCCTGGAAGGCGACTAGCGGACTTGCACGAGGGGGCACAGATACGCAGTATTTT
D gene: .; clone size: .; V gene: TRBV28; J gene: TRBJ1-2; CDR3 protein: CASSFVGLRATGYTF; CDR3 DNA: TGTGCCAGCAGTTTTGTAGGTCTAAGGGCAACTGGCTACACCTTC
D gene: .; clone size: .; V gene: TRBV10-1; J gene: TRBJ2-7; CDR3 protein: CASSGAEGPTAGLYF; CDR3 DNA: TGCGCCAGCAGTGGGGCGGAGGGGCCAACAGCGGGTCTGTACTTC
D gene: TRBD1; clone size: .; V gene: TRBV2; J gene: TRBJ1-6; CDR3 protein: CASSRGTGSGLLHF; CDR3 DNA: TGTGCCAGCAGTCGAGGGACAGGGAGCGGACTCCTCCACTTT
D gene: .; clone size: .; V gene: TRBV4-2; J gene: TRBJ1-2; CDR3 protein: CASSQDKGGGYGYTF; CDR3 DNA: TGTGCCAGCAGCCAAGATAAAGGGGGGGGCTATGGCTACACCTTC